The clone carrying this TCR beta chain was found many times. Antigen specificity is unknown. The record originates from a study of T cells in Graves' hyperthyroidism and ophthalmopathy. Study findings and constraints: With a median lead of approximately 6.4 months before onset, the model predicted ophthalmopathy.

The CDR3 is 16 residues long. The V end was cut by 2 bases, the J end by 1 base, with 15 bases between. The germline V gene encodes CDR1 SGHRS and CDR2 YFSETQ. The CDR3 regions of TCR beta were amplified from RNA transcripts. The TCR CDR3 first-round RT-PCR relied on the HTBI primer set. One entry per CDR3 protein results from TCRdb running MiXCR on the multiplex PCR reads. The repertoire has 360,000 or so distinct CDR3 sequences, roughly 18% of them found once; the top ten carry around 16%. Enrolled ophthalmopathy patients presented with a Clinical Activity Score of at least 3, a NOSPECS grade of at least 4, and disease duration under 3 months. Fresh 10 ml peripheral blood yielded PBMCs.

J is TRBJ2-5 and V is TRBV5-1; D could derive from TRBD1 or TRBD2 (5 bases each). Sequencing input: blood. This sequence originates from a woman in her thirties or forties with Graves' ophthalmopathy. The CDR3 sequence: CASSLEGPGSQETQYF. Written as DNA, the CDR3 is TGCGCCAGCAGCTTAGAGGGCCCAGGGAGCCAAGAGACCCAGTACTTC.